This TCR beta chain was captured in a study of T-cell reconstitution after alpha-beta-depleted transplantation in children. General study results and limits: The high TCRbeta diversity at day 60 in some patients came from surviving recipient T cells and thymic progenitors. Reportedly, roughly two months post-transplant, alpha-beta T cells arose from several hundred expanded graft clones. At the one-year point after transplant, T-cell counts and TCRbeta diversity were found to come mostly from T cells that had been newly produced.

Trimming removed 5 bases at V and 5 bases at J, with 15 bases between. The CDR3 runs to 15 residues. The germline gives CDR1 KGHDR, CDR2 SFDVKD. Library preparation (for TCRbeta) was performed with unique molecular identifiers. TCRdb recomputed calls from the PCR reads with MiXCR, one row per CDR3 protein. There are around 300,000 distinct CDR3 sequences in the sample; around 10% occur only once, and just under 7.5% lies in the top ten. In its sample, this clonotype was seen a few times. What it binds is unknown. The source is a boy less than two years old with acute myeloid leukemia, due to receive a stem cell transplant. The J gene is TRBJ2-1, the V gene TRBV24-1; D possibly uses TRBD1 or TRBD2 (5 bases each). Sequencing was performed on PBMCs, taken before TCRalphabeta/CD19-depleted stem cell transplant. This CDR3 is CATSGRIRDHNEQFF. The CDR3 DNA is TGTGCCACCAGTGGCCGAATTCGGGACCACAATGAGCAGTTCTTC.